This T cell receptor beta chain is from a study of T cell repertoires in cytomegalovirus infection. Study overall: Indications came from public TCR beta signatures; they pointed to CMV infection and to a matching HLA type.

The V and J ends lost 2 bases and 9 bases, in that order; junction bases with no gene match: 6. CDR3 length: 14 amino acids. Germline CDR1 and CDR2: MNHEY and SMNVEV (reference sequence). There are many counts of this clonotype. Antigen unknown. Findings and limits, study-wide: CMV carriers having the relevant HLA were flagged by cumulative public TCR beta family frequency.

TCRdb fed the reads into MiXCR, producing one record per CDR3 protein. The repertoire holds fewer than 550,000 distinct CDR3 sequences, with 15% to 20% as singletons. This rearrangement joins TRBV27 to TRBJ2-4, with 8 bases matching TRBD2. The receptor comes from a human donor in good health (CMV status not recorded). Some clones in this sample may be carry-over from other donors' samples. The sample taken for sequencing was CD8+ T cells from PBMCs. CDR3 amino acids: CASSLRLAKGIQYF. DNA of the CDR3: TGTGCCAGCAGTTTAAGACTAGCGAAGGGCATTCAGTACTTC.